This is a list of T cell receptor beta chains from one sample in a study of shared T cell receptors in the human thymus. Generated by immunoSEQ multiplex PCR, the TCRdb table keeps only in-frame clones and is missing some. The data hold 500,000 to 750,000 clones, with roughly 90% observed a single time. This same sample was also taken into another study, of human thymus T cells.

The sample was thymocytes. Every receptor here comes from a boy younger than two with a congenital heart defect. CDR3s include the opening cysteine and the closing phenylalanine or tryptophan. The D gene is left open where the match is weak. Clone size appears in some rows only: once, few, many, or a class for an expanded clone.

len	j_gene	abundance	d_gene	v_gene	CDR3nt	CDR3aa
14	TRBJ2-6	NA	NA	TRBV29-1	TGCAGCGTTGAAGCGTACTCTGGGGCCAACGTCCTGACTTTC	CSVEAYSGANVLTF
16	TRBJ2-1	NA	TRBD2	TRBV7-2	TGTGCCAGCAGCTTAGTGCGGGAGGCCCGGTCGGATGAGCAGTTCTTC	CASSLVREARSDEQFF
17	TRBJ1-3	NA	NA	TRBV18	TGTGCCAGCTCACGACCGCCGGACAAGAGGACTGGAAACACCATATATTTT	CASSRPPDKRTGNTIYF
15	TRBJ1-4	once	NA	TRBV7-9	TGTGCCAGCAGCTACAACCGACAGTTTAATGAAAAACTGTTTTTT	CASSYNRQFNEKLFF
18	TRBJ1-3	NA	TRBD1	TRBV14	TGTGCCAGCAGCCAAGAATGGGGACAGGGTTACTCTGGAAACACCATATATTTT	CASSQEWGQGYSGNTIYF
16	TRBJ1-3	NA	NA	TRBV5-4	TGTGCCAGCAGCTTGGATCCGGGAGCTTCTGGAAACACCATATATTTT	CASSLDPGASGNTIYF
19	TRBJ1-2	NA	TRBD1	TRBV7-9	TGTGCCAGCAGCTCCACCCCTAATGGACAGGCAGAAAGTCCCTATGGCTACACCTTC	CASSSTPNGQAESPYGYTF
15	TRBJ1-4	NA	TRBD1	TRBV5-8	TGTGCCAGCAGCCCGAACAGGGGGGTGCGTGAAAAACTGTTTTTT	CASSPNRGVREKLFF
15	TRBJ2-1	NA	TRBD2	TRBV19	TGTGCCAGTAGTTCCGTGGGGGGGTTTAGTAATGAGCAGTTCTTC	CASSSVGGFSNEQFF
17	TRBJ2-2	few	TRBD2	TRBV7-9	TGTGCCAGCAGCTTTCTCCGACTAGCGACCAACACCGGGGAGCTGTTTTTT	CASSFLRLATNTGELFF
13	TRBJ2-5	NA	NA	TRBV27	TGTGCCAGCAGTTTTCTGGGCGAGGAGACCCAGTACTTC	CASSFLGEETQYF
18	TRBJ2-1	once	NA	TRBV15	TGTGCCACCAGCCGGGGGGCCCCCGGAAGGATGCTGGCCCATGAGCAGTTCTTC	CATSRGAPGRMLAHEQFF
16	TRBJ2-1	NA	TRBD2	TRBV6-5	TGTGCCAGCAGTTACTCGAGTAGCGGGAGTGGGTATGAGCAGTTCTTC	CASSYSSSGSGYEQFF
18	TRBJ2-7	NA	NA	TRBV5-8	TGTGCCAGCAGCACTCCGGGACTTACTTCCTCTCATTCCTACGAGCAGTACTTC	CASSTPGLTSSHSYEQYF
15	TRBJ2-2	NA	NA	TRBV28	TGTGCCAGCAGTTTTAGGGGGGGCCGTACCGGGGAGCTGTTTTTT	CASSFRGGRTGELFF
17	TRBJ2-1	NA	TRBD2	TRBV15	TGTGCCACCAGCAGAGATGCTAGCGGAGACCCTAACAATGAGCAGTTCTTC	CATSRDASGDPNNEQFF
15	TRBJ2-2	NA	NA	TRBV4-1	TGCGCCAGCAGCCGAGCCCCCGGTGCCACCGGGGAGCTGTTTTTT	CASSRAPGATGELFF
15	TRBJ2-7	NA	NA	TRBV25-1	TGTGCCAGCAGTGCTGAAGCGAGGGTTTTTGACGAGCAGTACTTC	CASSAEARVFDEQYF
15	TRBJ2-7	NA	NA	TRBV5-1	TGCGCCAGCAGCTTCCGGGACACCTTTTCCTACGAGCAGTACTTC	CASSFRDTFSYEQYF
17	TRBJ2-3	NA	NA	TRBV5-6	TGTGCCAGCAGCTTGATCTATACGGGAGCTTTCACAGATACGCAGTATTTT	CASSLIYTGAFTDTQYF
14	TRBJ1-2	NA	NA	TRBV27	TGTGCCAGCAGCACCAGACAGTTTAACTATGGCTACACCTTC	CASSTRQFNYGYTF
15	TRBJ2-1	NA	TRBD2	TRBV7-8	TGTGCCAGCAGCTTAGCGCTAGCGGATTACAATGAGCAGTTCTTC	CASSLALADYNEQFF
17	TRBJ2-2	NA	TRBD2	TRBV27	TGTGCCAGCAGTCCCTGCCTAGCGGGAGGGCCTGGCGGGGAGCTGTTTTTT	CASSPCLAGGPGGELFF
16	TRBJ2-7	NA	NA	TRBV5-6	TGTGCCAGCAGCTCGCCCCTCGAGGGATTTCGGTACGAGCAGTACTTC	CASSSPLEGFRYEQYF
14	TRBJ2-7	NA	NA	TRBV6-4	TGTGCCGCCCCCGCACTCGAAAACCCCCCCGAGCAGTACTTC	CAAPALENPPEQYF
15	TRBJ2-7	NA	TRBD2	TRBV25-1	TGTGCCAGCAGTGAGCACCGACTAGCACGGGAAGAGCAGTACTTC	CASSEHRLAREEQYF
14	TRBJ1-2	NA	TRBD1	TRBV28	TGTGCCAGCAGCCCCCGGGACAGGGAGGATGGCTACACCTTC	CASSPRDREDGYTF
11	TRBJ2-7	NA	NA	TRBV6-1	TGTGCCAGCAGGGACAGCTACGAGCAGTACTTC	CASRDSYEQYF
11	TRBJ2-7	NA	TRBD2	TRBV20-1	TGCAGTGCATCGGGGAGGGGCCGGCGGTACTTC	CSASGRGRRYF
16	TRBJ2-3	NA	TRBD2	TRBV6-6	TGTGCCAGCAGTATGGGACTAGCGGAGGTCACAGATACGCAGTATTTT	CASSMGLAEVTDTQYF
16	TRBJ2-1	once	NA	TRBV19	TGTGCCAGTAGTCTCTCGGGTAGCGGATCCTACAATGAGCAGTTCTTC	CASSLSGSGSYNEQFF
14	TRBJ2-7	NA	TRBD2	TRBV5-1	TGCGCCAGCAGCCGGAGGCGGGGGGGTTACGAGCAGTACTTC	CASSRRRGGYEQYF
15	TRBJ1-1	NA	TRBD1	TRBV7-6	TGTGCCAGCAGCTTAGAATGGACAGGGGTCACTGAAGCTTTCTTT	CASSLEWTGVTEAFF
19	TRBJ2-7	NA	TRBD2	TRBV30	TGTGCCTGGAGTCGAGGACTAGCGGGGCCTCCCCCCTCCTTGGACGAGCAGTACTTC	CAWSRGLAGPPPSLDEQYF
16	TRBJ2-7	NA	NA	TRBV4-1	TGCGCCAGCAGCCAAGACGAGGGGGGGAAATCCTACGAGCAGTACTTC	CASSQDEGGKSYEQYF
15	TRBJ2-3	NA	TRBD1	TRBV6-6	TGTGCCAGCAGTTACGGGACAGGGGCAGGGGATACGCAGTATTTT	CASSYGTGAGDTQYF
19	TRBJ2-5	NA	TRBD2	TRBV13	TGTGCCAGCAGCGCCCGACTAGCGGGAGATCCCAATATGGGAGAGACCCAGTACTTC	CASSARLAGDPNMGETQYF
16	TRBJ2-5	NA	NA	TRBV5-4	TGTGCCAGCAGCTTGGGGGTCAGGGAATTCCAAGAGACCCAGTACTTC	CASSLGVREFQETQYF
16	TRBJ1-3	NA	NA	TRBV7-9	TGTGCCAGCAGCCCCCCCTGGGGGGAACCCGGAAACACCATATATTTT	CASSPPWGEPGNTIYF
13	TRBJ2-7	NA	TRBD1	TRBV9	TGTGCCAGCAAGGGACAGGGAGGGGACGAGCAGTACTTC	CASKGQGGDEQYF
18	TRBJ2-6	NA	TRBD1	TRBV5-1	TGCGCCAGCAGCTTGGGGGGACAGGGGGACTCTGGGGCCAACGTCCTGACTTTC	CASSLGGQGDSGANVLTF
13	TRBJ2-7	NA	NA	TRBV7-9	TGTGCCAGCAGCCCCTCGACAGACTACGAGCAGTACTTC	CASSPSTDYEQYF
15	TRBJ2-3	NA	NA	TRBV28	TGTGCCAGCATTATGGGGGGGCGTGAGGCAGATACGCAGTATTTT	CASIMGGREADTQYF
14	TRBJ2-1	NA	TRBD2	TRBV11-1	TGTGCCAGCAGCCCTAGCGGGATTAGGGATGAGCAGTTCTTC	CASSPSGIRDEQFF
15	TRBJ2-1	NA	NA	TRBV7-2	TGTGCCAGCAGCTTACGCGGTCGTCCGTACAATGAGCAGTTCTTC	CASSLRGRPYNEQFF
20	TRBJ2-3	NA	TRBD2	TRBV29-1	TGCAGCGTTCGGACCCCAAGGACTAGCGGGAGTCCCCATTCCCCAGATACGCAGTATTTT	CSVRTPRTSGSPHSPDTQYF
17	TRBJ2-3	once	NA	TRBV2	TGTGCCAGCAGTACAGGGGGGGGAAGGGACACCACAGATACGCAGTATTTT	CASSTGGGRDTTDTQYF
15	TRBJ1-5	NA	NA	TRBV5-8	TGTGCCAGCAGCTTGAGGGGAACGAGGAATCAGCCCCAGCATTTT	CASSLRGTRNQPQHF
15	TRBJ2-7	NA	NA	TRBV19	TGTGCCACAGGGCCACAGGGAAGGGGTTCCTACGAGCAGTACTTC	CATGPQGRGSYEQYF